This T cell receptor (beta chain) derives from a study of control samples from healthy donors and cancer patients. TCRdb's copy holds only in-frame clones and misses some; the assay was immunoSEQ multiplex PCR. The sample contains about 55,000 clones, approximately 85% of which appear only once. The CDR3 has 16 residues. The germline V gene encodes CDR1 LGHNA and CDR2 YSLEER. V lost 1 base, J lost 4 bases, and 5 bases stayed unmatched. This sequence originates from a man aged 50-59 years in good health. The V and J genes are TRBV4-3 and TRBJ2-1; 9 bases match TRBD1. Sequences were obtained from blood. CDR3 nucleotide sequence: TGCGCCAGCAGCCAAGGTTCCGGGACAGGGTACAATGAGCAGTTCTTC. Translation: CASSQGSGTGYNEQFF.